This TCR beta chain was obtained from a study of identical twins. This clonotype was seen a few times. Through template switching, a universal primer site was introduced, and the cDNA contained unique molecular identifiers. TCRdb redid the calling of the 5' RACE reads with MiXCR, one entry per CDR3 protein. The table includes 700,000 to 950,000 distinct CDR3 sequences, roughly an eighth detected once. The same sample was also used in a study of yellow fever vaccine responses in identical twins.

Material: PBMCs. This TCR derives from a young woman in good health.

The CDR3 sequence: CATSSGQLGSYNEQFF. The CDR3 coding sequence is TGTGCCACCAGCTCCGGACAGTTAGGCTCCTACAATGAGCAGTTCTTC. The chain joins TRBV15 to TRBJ2-1; weak D call: TRBD1 (6 bases). CDR1 and CDR2 from the germline V gene are LNHNV and YYDKDF (reference sequence). Deletions cut 5 bases from V and 0 bases from J, with 14 bases between. CDR3 length equals 16 residues.